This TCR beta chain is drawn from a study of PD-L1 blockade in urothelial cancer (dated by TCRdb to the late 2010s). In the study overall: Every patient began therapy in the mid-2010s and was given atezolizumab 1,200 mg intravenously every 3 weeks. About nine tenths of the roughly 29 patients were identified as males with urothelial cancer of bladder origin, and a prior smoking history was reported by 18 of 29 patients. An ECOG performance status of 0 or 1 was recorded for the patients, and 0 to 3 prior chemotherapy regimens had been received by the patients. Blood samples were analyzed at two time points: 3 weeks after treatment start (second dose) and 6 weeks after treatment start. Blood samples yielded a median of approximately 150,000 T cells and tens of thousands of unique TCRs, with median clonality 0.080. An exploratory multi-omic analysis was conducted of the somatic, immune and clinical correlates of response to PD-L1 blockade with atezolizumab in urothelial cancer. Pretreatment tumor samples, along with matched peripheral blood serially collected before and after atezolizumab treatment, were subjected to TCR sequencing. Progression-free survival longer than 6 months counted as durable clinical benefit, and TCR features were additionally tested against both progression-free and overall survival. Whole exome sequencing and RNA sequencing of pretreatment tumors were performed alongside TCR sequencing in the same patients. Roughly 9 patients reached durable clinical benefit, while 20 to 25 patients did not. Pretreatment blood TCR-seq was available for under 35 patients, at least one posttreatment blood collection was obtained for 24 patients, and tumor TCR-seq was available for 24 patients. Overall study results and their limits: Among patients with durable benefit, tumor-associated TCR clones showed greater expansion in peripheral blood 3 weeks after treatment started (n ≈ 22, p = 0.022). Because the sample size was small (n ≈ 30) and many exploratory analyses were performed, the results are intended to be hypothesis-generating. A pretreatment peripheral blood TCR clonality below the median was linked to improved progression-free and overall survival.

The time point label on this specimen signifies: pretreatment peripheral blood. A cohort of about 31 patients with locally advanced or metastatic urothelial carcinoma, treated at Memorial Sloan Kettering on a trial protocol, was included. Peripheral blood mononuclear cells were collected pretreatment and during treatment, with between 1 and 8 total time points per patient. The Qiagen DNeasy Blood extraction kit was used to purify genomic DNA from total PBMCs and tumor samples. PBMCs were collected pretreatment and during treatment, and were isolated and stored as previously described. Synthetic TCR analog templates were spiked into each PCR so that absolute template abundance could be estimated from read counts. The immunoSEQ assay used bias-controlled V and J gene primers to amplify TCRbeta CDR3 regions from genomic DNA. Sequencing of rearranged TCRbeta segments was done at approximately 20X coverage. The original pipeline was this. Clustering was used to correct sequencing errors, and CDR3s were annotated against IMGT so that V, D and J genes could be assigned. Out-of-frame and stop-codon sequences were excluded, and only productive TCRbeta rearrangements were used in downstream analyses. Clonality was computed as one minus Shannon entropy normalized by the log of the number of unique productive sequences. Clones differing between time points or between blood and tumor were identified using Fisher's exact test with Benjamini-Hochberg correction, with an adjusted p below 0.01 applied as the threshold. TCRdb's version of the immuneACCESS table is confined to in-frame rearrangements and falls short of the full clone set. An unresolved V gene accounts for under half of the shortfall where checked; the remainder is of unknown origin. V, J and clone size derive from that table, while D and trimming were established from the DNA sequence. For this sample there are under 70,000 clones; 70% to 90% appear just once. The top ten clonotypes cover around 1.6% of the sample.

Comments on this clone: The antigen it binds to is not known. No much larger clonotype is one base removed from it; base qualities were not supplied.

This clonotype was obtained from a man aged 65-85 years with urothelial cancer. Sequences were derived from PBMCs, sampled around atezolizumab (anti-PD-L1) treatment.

The CDR3 protein is CASSSEGRGEQYF. The base sequence is TGTGCCAGCAGTTCCGAAGGGAGAGGCGAGCAGTACTTC. The chain was built from TRBV27 and TRBJ2-7; 5 matching bases give a weak D call of TRBD2. Reading the germline V gene (reference sequence) gives CDR1 MNHEY and CDR2 SMNVEV. The CDR3 runs 13 residues from the cysteine to the phenylalanine. Only the CDR3 region is kept as DNA, spanning 39 bases read in frame from base 1. V is reduced by 4 bases and J by 6 bases, leaving a spacing of 13 bases between them.